The present entry profiles one T cell receptor beta chain with its context. Its antigen remains unidentified. This entry belongs to a study of T cell repertoires in cytomegalovirus infection. From the reads, TCRdb called clonotypes with MiXCR, one entry per CDR3 protein. This repertoire shows about half a million distinct CDR3 sequences, roughly 42% found once; its top ten account for 43%. The CDR3 is made up of 18 amino acids. Germline V CDR1 and CDR2: MDHEN, SYDVKM. J was trimmed by 0 bases and V by 8 bases; bases with no gene match: 14. This receptor was obtained from a human donor in good health (CMV status not recorded). Some clones in this sample may be carry-over from other donors' samples. This rearrangement joins TRBV28 to TRBJ1-5; 9 bases are shared with TRBD1. Sequencing used cultured PBMCs, obtained from culture after CMV antigen stimulation. DNA of the CDR3: TGTGCCAGCGACTCCGGGACAGGGACTGCCTATAGCAATCAGCCCCAGCATTTT. This gives the protein CASDSGTGTAYSNQPQHF. Full variable domain (outside the CDR3, taken from reference TRBV28 and TRBJ1-5): DVKVTQSSRYLVKRTGEKVFLECVQDMDHENMFWYRQDPGLGLRLIYFSYDVKMKEKGDIPEGYSVSREKKERFSLILESASTNQTSMYLCASDSGTGTAYSNQPQHFGDGTRLSIL.